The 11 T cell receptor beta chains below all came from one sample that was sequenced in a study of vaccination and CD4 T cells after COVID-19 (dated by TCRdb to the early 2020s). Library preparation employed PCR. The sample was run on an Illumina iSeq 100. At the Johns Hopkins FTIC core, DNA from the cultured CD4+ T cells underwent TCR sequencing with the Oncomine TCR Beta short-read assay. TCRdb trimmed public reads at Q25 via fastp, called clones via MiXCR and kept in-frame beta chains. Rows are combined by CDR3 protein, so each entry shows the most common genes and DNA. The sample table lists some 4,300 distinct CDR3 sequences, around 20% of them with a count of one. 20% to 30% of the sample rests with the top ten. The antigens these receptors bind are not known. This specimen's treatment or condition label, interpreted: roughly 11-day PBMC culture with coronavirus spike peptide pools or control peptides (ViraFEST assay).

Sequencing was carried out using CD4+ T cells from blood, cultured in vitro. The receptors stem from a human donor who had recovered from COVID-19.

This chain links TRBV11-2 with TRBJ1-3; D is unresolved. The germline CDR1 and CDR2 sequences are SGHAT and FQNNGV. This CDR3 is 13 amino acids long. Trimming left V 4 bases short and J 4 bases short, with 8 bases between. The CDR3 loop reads CASSWSVGNTIYF. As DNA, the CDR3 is TGTGCCAGCAGCTGGTCAGTAGGAAACACCATATATTTT.

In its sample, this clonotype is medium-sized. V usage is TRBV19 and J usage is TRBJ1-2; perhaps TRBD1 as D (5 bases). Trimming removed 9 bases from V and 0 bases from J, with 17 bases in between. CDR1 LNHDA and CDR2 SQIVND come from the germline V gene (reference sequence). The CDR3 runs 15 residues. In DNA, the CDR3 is TGTGCCAGCCTAGACCCCGGGGGGACTAACTATGGCTACACCTTC. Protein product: CASLDPGGTNYGYTF.

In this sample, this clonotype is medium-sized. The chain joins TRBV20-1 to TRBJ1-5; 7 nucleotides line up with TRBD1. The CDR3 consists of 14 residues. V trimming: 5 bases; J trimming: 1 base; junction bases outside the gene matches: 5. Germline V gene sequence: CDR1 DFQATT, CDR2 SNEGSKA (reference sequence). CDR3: CSALTGLSNQPQHF. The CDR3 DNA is TGCAGTGCTCTGACAGGGTTGAGCAATCAGCCCCAGCATTTT.

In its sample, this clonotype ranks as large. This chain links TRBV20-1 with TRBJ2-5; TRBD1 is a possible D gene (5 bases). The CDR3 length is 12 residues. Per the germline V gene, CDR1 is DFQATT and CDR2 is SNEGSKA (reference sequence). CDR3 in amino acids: CSVRVSQETQYF. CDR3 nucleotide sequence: TGCAGCGTCAGGGTGAGCCAAGAGACCCAGTACTTC.

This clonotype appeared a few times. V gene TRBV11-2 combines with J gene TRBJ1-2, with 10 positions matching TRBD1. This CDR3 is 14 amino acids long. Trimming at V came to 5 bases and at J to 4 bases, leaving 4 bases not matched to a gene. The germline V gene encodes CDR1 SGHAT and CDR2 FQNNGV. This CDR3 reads CASSGQGVGYGYTF. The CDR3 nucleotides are TGTGCCAGCAGCGGACAGGGGGTGGGCTATGGCTACACCTTC.

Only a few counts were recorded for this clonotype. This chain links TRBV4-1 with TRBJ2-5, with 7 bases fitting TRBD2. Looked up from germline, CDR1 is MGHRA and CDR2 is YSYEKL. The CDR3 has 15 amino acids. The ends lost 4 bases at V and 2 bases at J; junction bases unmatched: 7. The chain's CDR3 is CASSPDGLEQETQYF. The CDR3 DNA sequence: TGCGCCAGCAGCCCCGACGGACTAGAACAAGAGACCCAGTACTTC.

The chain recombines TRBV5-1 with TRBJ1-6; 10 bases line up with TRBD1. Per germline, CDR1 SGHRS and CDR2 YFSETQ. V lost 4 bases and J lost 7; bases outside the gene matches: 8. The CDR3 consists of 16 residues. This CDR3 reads CASSPFKGQGNSPLHF. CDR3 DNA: TGCGCCAGCAGCCCCTTCAAGGGACAGGGGAATTCACCCCTCCACTTT.

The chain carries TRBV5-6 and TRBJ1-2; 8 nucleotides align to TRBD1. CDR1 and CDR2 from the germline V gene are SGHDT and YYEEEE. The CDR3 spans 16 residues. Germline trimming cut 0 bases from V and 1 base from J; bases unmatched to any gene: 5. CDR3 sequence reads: CASSLAGQGDNYGYTF. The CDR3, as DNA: TGTGCCAGCAGCTTGGCTGGACAGGGAGATAACTATGGCTACACCTTC.

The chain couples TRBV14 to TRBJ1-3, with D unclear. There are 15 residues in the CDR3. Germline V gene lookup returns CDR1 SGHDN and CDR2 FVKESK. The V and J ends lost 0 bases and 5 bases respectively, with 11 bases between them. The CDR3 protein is CASSQDREARNTIYF. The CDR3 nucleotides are TGTGCCAGCAGCCAAGATCGAGAAGCGCGAAACACCATATATTTT. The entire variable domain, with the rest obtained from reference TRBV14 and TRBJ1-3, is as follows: EAGVTQFPSHSVIEKGQTVTLRCDPISGHDNLYWYRRVMGKEIKFLLHFVKESKQDESGMPNNRFLAERTGGTYSTLKVQPAELEDSGVYFCASSQDREARNTIYFGEGSWLTVV.

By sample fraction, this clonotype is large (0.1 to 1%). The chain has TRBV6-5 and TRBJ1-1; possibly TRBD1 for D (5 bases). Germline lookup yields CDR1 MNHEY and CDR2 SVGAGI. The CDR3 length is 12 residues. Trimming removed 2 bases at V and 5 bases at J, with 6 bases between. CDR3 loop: CASSYGGTEAFF. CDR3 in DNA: TGTGCCAGCAGTTACGGGGGGACTGAAGCTTTCTTT.

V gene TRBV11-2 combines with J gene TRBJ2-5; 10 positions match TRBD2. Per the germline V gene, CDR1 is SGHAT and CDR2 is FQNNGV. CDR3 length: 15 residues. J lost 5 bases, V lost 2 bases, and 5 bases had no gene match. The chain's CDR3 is CASSLQRGGRETQYF. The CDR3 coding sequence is TGTGCCAGCAGCTTACAGCGGGGGGGCCGGGAGACCCAGTACTTC. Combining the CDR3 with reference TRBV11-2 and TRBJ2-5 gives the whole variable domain EAGVAQSPRYKIIEKRQSVAFWCNPISGHATLYWYQQILGQGPKLLIQFQNNGVVDDSQLPKDRFSAERLKGVDSTLKIQPAKLEDSAVYLCASSLQRGGRETQYFGPGTRLLVL.